Shown below are 11 T cell receptor beta chains from a single sample sequenced in a study of blood T cell repertoires in COVID-19. This table comes from immunoSEQ multiplex PCR, and its TCRdb copy is limited to in-frame clones, with some not included. Here the sample spans some 200,000 clones, roughly 90% being singletons. What was sequenced was peripheral blood. These TCRs come from a woman in her forties with acute or convalescent COVID-19.

The V call is TRBV18, the J call TRBJ2-5; possible D gene TRBD2, 5 bases. Deletions cut 3 bases from V and 5 bases from J, with 19 bases between. Germline-derived CDR1 and CDR2 are KGHSH and LQKENI. CDR3 length: 16 amino acids. CDR3 residues: CASSPPSRDSGETQYF. The CDR3 bases are TGTGCCAGCTCACCGCCGTCGAGGGATTCGGGGGAGACCCAGTACTTC.

This clone was picked up a small number of times. The chain recombines TRBV3-1 (or the pseudogene TRBV3-2) with TRBJ2-1; a weak D match, TRBD1 (5 bases). The germline V and J ends were trimmed by 1 base and 6 bases, with 10 bases remaining between them. The CDR3 runs 14 residues. Per germline, CDR1 LGHDT and CDR2 YNNKEL (reference sequence). The CDR3 here is CASSQGRVVNEQFF. The CDR3 bases are TGTGCCAGCAGCCAAGGCAGGGTAGTCAATGAGCAGTTCTTC.

The genes are TRBV4-1 and TRBJ2-3; no clear D. The CDR3 runs 14 residues. Germline V gene lookup returns CDR1 MGHRA and CDR2 YSYEKL. The V end lost 6 bases, the J end lost 0 bases, and 10 bases lay between the germline ends. For the CDR3, the DNA is TGCGCCAGCAGAGAAGGCAGGAGCACAGATACGCAGTATTTT. This translates into CASREGRSTDTQYF.

The chain links TRBV5-1 to TRBJ2-1, with 13 positions matching TRBD2. The germline CDR1 and CDR2 sequences are SGHRS and YFSETQ. V gave up 4 bases and J gave up 7 bases; unmatched junction bases: 8. The CDR3 has 16 residues. The CDR3 bases are TGCGCCAGCAGCCCAATCGGGACTAGCGGGGCGAATGAGCAGTTCTTC. It codes for CASSPIGTSGANEQFF.

This clone was seen at least ten times. The V gene is TRBV5-1, the J gene TRBJ2-3, with TRBD1 identical over 8 bases. Per the germline V gene, CDR1 is SGHRS and CDR2 is YFSETQ. Losses at the gene ends were 0 bases for V and 1 base for J; bases not matched to a gene: 4. The CDR3 consists of 16 residues. In DNA, the CDR3 is TGCGCCAGCAGCTTGGATGAGACAGGGGGCACAGATACGCAGTATTTT. Protein sequence: CASSLDETGGTDTQYF.

The V call is TRBV14, the J call TRBJ1-2; weak D call: TRBD1 (6 bases). CDR1 is SGHDN, CDR2 FVKESK, per germline. The germline V and J ends were trimmed by 7 bases and 8 bases, with 20 bases remaining between them. The CDR3 is 14 residues long. CDR3 coding DNA: TGTGCCAGCACCCGGGCGGGGGGCGCGATGGGCTACACCTTC. Its translation is CASTRAGGAMGYTF.

Regarding this clone: The sample has other DNA sequences that encode this CDR3 too. V gene TRBV24-1 combines with J gene TRBJ2-2; no clear D gene. Trimming took off 4 bases at V and 5 bases at J, with 7 bases between the two ends. Per germline, CDR1 KGHDR and CDR2 SFDVKD. This CDR3 has 13 amino acids. This CDR3 reads CATSDRVTGELFF. CDR3 DNA sequence: TGTGCCACCAGTGACCGGGTAACCGGGGAGCTGTTTTTT.

J is TRBJ1-6 and V is TRBV7-9; TRBD1 agrees at 9 bases. The CDR3 totals 17 residues. Germline CDR1 and CDR2: SEHNR and FQNEAQ (reference sequence). The V and J ends lost 4 bases and 9 bases, in that order; junction bases with no gene match: 13. DNA for the CDR3: TGTGCCAGCAGCTCTCAAAGGGACAGGGATTACAGTTCACCCCTCCACTTT. It is translated as CASSSQRDRDYSSPLHF.

This clone appeared once. The chain carries TRBV5-1 and TRBJ2-2, with no clear D. The CDR3 runs to 16 residues. V was pared by 5 bases and J by 1 base, with 15 bases between. CDR1 SGHRS and CDR2 YFSETQ come from the germline V gene. CDR3 DNA: TGCGCCAGCAGTTGGCCGATCTTACAGAACACCGGGGAGCTGTTTTTT. This encodes CASSWPILQNTGELFF.

The chain joins TRBV18 to TRBJ2-5, with 7 bases lining up with TRBD1. The CDR3 spans 13 residues. The junction had 5 bases not matched to a gene; V was cut back by 4 bases and J by 6 bases. Per germline, CDR1 KGHSH and CDR2 LQKENI. The CDR3 DNA sequence: TGTGCCAGCTCACAAGGGGGCATCAAGACCCAGTACTTC. Translated: CASSQGGIKTQYF.

This chain links TRBV11-2 with TRBJ1-1; D may be TRBD1 (5 bases). V lost 1 base to trimming and J lost 3 bases, with 9 bases between them. The CDR3 spans 14 residues. Germline lookup yields CDR1 SGHAT and CDR2 FQNNGV. The CDR3 bases are TGTGCCAGCAGCTTAGTCCGGGGGTACACTGAAGCTTTCTTT. Protein product: CASSLVRGYTEAFF.